The entry below gives a single T cell receptor (beta chain) sequence along with its context. These data originate in a study of blood T cell repertoires in COVID-19. Background on the study: Sites across the United States, Italy and Spain contributed samples from acute and convalescent COVID-19.

Germline loops: CDR1 SGHKS, CDR2 YYEKEE (reference sequence). The V and J ends lost 4 bases and 1 base, in that order; junction bases with no gene match: 4. CDR3 length: 15 amino acids. The authors' processing: Amplification from reference gene primers served as the basis for estimated nucleated cell counts. This table comes from immunoSEQ multiplex PCR, and its TCRdb copy is limited to in-frame clones, with some not included. V and J calls and clone size are those listed in that table; D and trimming were worked out from the DNA. Seen here are over 200,000 clones, about 73% observed once, and the top ten hold 2.5% to 4%.

This clonotype was obtained from a woman older than 75 with acute or convalescent COVID-19. Sequencing was done on a sample of peripheral blood. This rearrangement joins TRBV5-5 to TRBJ1-3; the match to TRBD1 covers 8 bases. The CDR3 reads CASSGDRPSGNTIYF. CDR3 in DNA: TGTGCCAGCAGCGGGGACAGGCCATCTGGAAACACCATATATTTT.